This entry describes one TCR beta chain. What it binds is unknown. This sample is drawn from a study of shared clonotypes between healthy human individuals. Overall study: Three plates each covered CD4 naive and memory; CD8 naive two, CD8 memory one. The study, taken as a whole, reports: Sampling covered blood only; tissue repertoires likely differ.

All donors were healthy HIV-negative adults lacking recent acute infections or vaccinations. Donors comprised only Caucasian adults living in Nashville, Tennessee. Trimming took 1 base from V and 3 from J; bases not matched to a gene: 2. The germline V gene has CDR1 SGHNT and CDR2 YYREEE (reference sequence). This CDR3 region has 14 residues. The data were produced by immunoSEQ multiplex PCR, yet TCRdb's version contains in-frame clones alone and is incomplete. This sample has roughly 1 million clones, with about four fifths found just once. Source material: memory CD4+ T cells from PBMCs. Subset reported: CD45RA-negative fraction. The chain carries TRBV5-4 and TRBJ1-2, with 8 bases matching TRBD1. This receptor was identified in a man in his late teens or twenties in good health. Some clones in this sample may be carry-over from other donors' samples. CDR3: CASSLPGGDYGYTF. The CDR3 region has the DNA TGTGCCAGCAGCTTGCCAGGGGGCGACTATGGCTACACCTTC.